The 32 T cell receptor beta chains given below trace back to one sample, sequenced in a study of response to subunit inactivated influenza vaccine. One entry per CDR3 protein, called by TCRdb with MiXCR from the RT-PCR reads. This table has hundreds of thousands of distinct CDR3 sequences, 7.5% to 8.5% appearing once. Specimen: PBMCs from blood, collected less than 30 months after vaccination. The receptors shown here come from a man between 50 and 69 years old who received an inactivated influenza vaccine.

The CDR3 here is CASSLAQGWVTGELFF. The CDR3 nucleotides read TGTGCCAGCAGCTTAGCGCAGGGCTGGGTGACCGGGGAGCTGTTTTTT. The chain carries TRBV7-9 and TRBJ2-2; possibly TRBD1 for D (5 bases). The germline V and J ends were trimmed by 0 bases and 5 bases, with 13 bases remaining between them. Germline lookup yields CDR1 SEHNR and CDR2 FQNEAQ (reference sequence). This CDR3 comprises 16 residues.

The chain couples TRBV5-1 to TRBJ1-2; D gene unclear. V lost 6 bases to trimming and J lost 0 bases, with 9 bases between them. The CDR3 totals 13 residues. The germline V gene encodes CDR1 SGHRS and CDR2 YFSETQ. The CDR3 DNA reads TGCGCCAGCAAGGTCGGGGCTAACTATGGCTACACCTTC. It is translated as CASKVGANYGYTF.

This clonotype came up many times. The chain joins TRBV3-1 to TRBJ2-1; D is ambiguous. The CDR3 spans 17 residues. V lost 1 base, J lost 1 base, and 14 bases lay in between. Per germline, CDR1 LGHDT and CDR2 YNNKEL (reference sequence). The CDR3 spells CASSQAPGSVSYNEQFF. The CDR3 DNA reads TGTGCCAGCAGCCAAGCCCCCGGGTCTGTATCCTACAATGAGCAGTTCTTC.

This clonotype was recorded a few times. The chain couples TRBV10-1 to TRBJ2-5; D ambiguous. Germline CDR1 is WNHNN and CDR2 is SYGVQD (reference sequence). V dropped 0 bases and J dropped 4 bases, with 6 bases sitting between them. This CDR3 contains 13 residues. DNA of the CDR3: TGCGCCAGCAGTGAGTCCGTCCGAGAGACCCAGTACTTC. Translation: CASSESVRETQYF.

This clonotype was recorded many times. V usage is TRBV5-1 and J usage is TRBJ1-1; maybe TRBD1 (6 bases). Germline CDR1 and CDR2: SGHRS and YFSETQ. This CDR3 is 15 amino acids long. Trimming took off 4 bases at V and 9 bases at J, with 22 bases between the two ends. The CDR3 nucleotides are TGCGCCAGCAGCCTTCAGACAGGAGGAGTGGAAAAAGCTTTCTTT. This codes for CASSLQTGGVEKAFF.

This clonotype was seen at least ten times. V usage is TRBV6-5 and J usage is TRBJ1-1; no definite D call. This CDR3 has 14 residues. Germline V gives CDR1 MNHEY, CDR2 SVGAGI. V was clipped by 2 bases and J by 0 bases, with 7 bases between them. Here the CDR3 reads CASSYSPVNTEAFF. The DNA for the CDR3 is TGTGCCAGCAGTTACAGTCCAGTGAACACTGAAGCTTTCTTT.

This clonotype came up a few times. This chain uses TRBV7-9 with TRBJ1-1; tentative D call: TRBD1 (5 bases). Trimming pared 3 bases from V and 0 bases from J, leaving 14 bases between. Germline V CDR1 and CDR2: SEHNR, FQNEAQ (reference sequence). The CDR3 loop spans 16 amino acids. The CDR3 sequence is CASSFGSGTLNTEAFF. DNA of the CDR3: TGTGCCAGCAGCTTCGGGTCAGGGACCCTGAACACTGAAGCTTTCTTT.

This chain links TRBV7-9 with TRBJ1-5, with D unresolved. CDR1 and CDR2 (germline): SEHNR, FQNEAQ (reference sequence). The CDR3 spans 13 residues. V lost 9 bases to trimming and J lost 3 bases, with 12 bases between them. The CDR3 DNA follows: TGTGCCAGTAGTGGACCTAACAATCAGCCCCAGCATTTT. It is translated as CASSGPNNQPQHF. The variable domain in full, completed from reference TRBV7-9 and TRBJ1-5, reads DTGVSQNPRHKITKRGQNVTFRCDPISEHNRLYWYRQTLGQGPEFLTYFQNEAQLEKSRLLSDRFSAERPKGSFSTLEIQRTEQGDSAMYLCASSGPNNQPQHFGDGTRLSIL.

This clonotype was counted only a few times. The chain is built from TRBV20-1 and TRBJ2-7, with TRBD1 matching over 7 bases. Germline values: CDR1 DFQATT, CDR2 SNEGSKA (reference sequence). The CDR3 loop spans 12 amino acids. V was pared by 3 bases and J by 7 bases, with 6 bases of the junction left unmatched. The CDR3 sequence: CSARTGPWEQYF. The CDR3 bases are TGCAGTGCTAGGACAGGGCCGTGGGAGCAGTACTTC.

The V gene is TRBV27, the J gene TRBJ2-7; 9 nucleotides line up with TRBD2. From germline, CDR1 is MNHEY and CDR2 SMNVEV (reference sequence). J lost 0 bases, V lost 4 bases, and 7 bases had no gene match. The CDR3 has 16 amino acids. The CDR3 loop reads CASSSASGTSSYEQYF. CDR3 in DNA: TGTGCCAGCAGTTCGGCTAGCGGGACGAGCTCCTACGAGCAGTACTTC.

The chain links TRBV11-2 to TRBJ1-2, with TRBD1 matching over 10 bases. V trimming: 0 bases; J trimming: 8 bases; junction bases outside the gene matches: 9. CDR3 length: 16 amino acids. CDR1 and CDR2 from the germline V gene are SGHAT and FQNNGV. The CDR3 is CASSLDLGGTGVGYTF. The CDR3 nucleotides are TGTGCCAGCAGCTTAGATCTTGGAGGGACAGGGGTCGGCTACACCTTC. The whole variable domain, remainder taken from reference TRBV11-2 and TRBJ1-2, is EAGVAQSPRYKIIEKRQSVAFWCNPISGHATLYWYQQILGQGPKLLIQFQNNGVVDDSQLPKDRFSAERLKGVDSTLKIQPAKLEDSAVYLCASSLDLGGTGVGYTFGSGTRLTVV.

This clonotype was found many times. The J gene is TRBJ1-5, the V gene TRBV3-1; D is unresolved. The CDR3 loop spans 13 amino acids. Germline V CDR1 and CDR2: LGHDT, YNNKEL (reference sequence). V was cut by 5 bases and J by 4 bases, with 9 bases left in between. In DNA, the CDR3 is TGTGCCAGCAGCACGGGAGGTAATCAGCCCCAGCATTTT. Protein product: CASSTGGNQPQHF.

The genes are TRBV12-3 or TRBV12-4 and TRBJ1-5, with 7 bases matching TRBD1. The CDR3 sequence is 15 residues long. Germline trimming cut 6 bases from V and 0 bases from J; bases unmatched to any gene: 5. CDR3 residues: CASRKQGSSNQPQHF. The CDR3 nucleotides are TGTGCCAGCAGGAAACAGGGGTCTAGCAATCAGCCCCAGCATTTT.

This chain links TRBV12-3 or TRBV12-4 with TRBJ2-1, with D unresolved. The CDR3 sequence is 14 residues long. The ends were cut back, 7 bases at V and 4 bases at J, with 14 bases in the middle. CDR3 region: CASNKDGGYNEQFF. Here the CDR3 DNA reads TGTGCCAGCAACAAGGACGGTGGGTACAATGAGCAGTTCTTC.

This chain uses TRBV20-1 with TRBJ1-2; D is uncertain. This CDR3 is 13 amino acids long. V was shortened by 4 bases and J by 11 bases, with 20 bases between the two germline ends. CDR1 and CDR2 (germline): DFQATT, SNEGSKA (reference sequence). CDR3 bases: TGCAGTGCTACCAGACCAGACACCAGAACATACACCTTC. Residues: CSATRPDTRTYTF.

This clonotype appeared many times. V is TRBV18 and J is TRBJ2-7; D is ambiguous. V lost 4 bases, J lost 7 bases, and 11 bases lay in between. This CDR3 region has 12 residues. CDR1 KGHSH and CDR2 LQKENI come from the germline V gene. In DNA form, the CDR3 reads TGTGCCAGCTCACGGGCTAGTAATGAGCAGTACTTC. It codes for CASSRASNEQYF.

This clonotype was counted a few times. V gene TRBV14 combines with J gene TRBJ2-1, with 7 positions matching TRBD1. V gave up 3 bases and J gave up 4 bases; unmatched junction bases: 9. The CDR3 spans 16 residues. Germline-derived CDR1 and CDR2 are SGHDN and FVKESK. CDR3: CASSHNTGVQYNEQFF. The CDR3 nucleotides read TGTGCCAGCAGCCACAATACAGGGGTCCAATACAATGAGCAGTTCTTC.

This rearrangement joins TRBV20-1 to TRBJ2-1, with 8 nucleotides matching TRBD2. The V gene's germline CDR1 is DFQATT and CDR2 SNEGSKA (reference sequence). The CDR3 runs 13 residues. The J segment lost 8 bases and the V segment lost 4 bases, leaving 7 bases of the junction unmatched. CDR3 sequence reads: CSAIGLAWHEQFF. The DNA for the CDR3 is TGCAGTGCTATAGGACTAGCTTGGCATGAGCAGTTCTTC.

This clonotype was seen only a few times. This chain connects TRBV28 to TRBJ2-5; 10 bases are a match to TRBD1. Trimming removed 5 bases from V and 6 bases from J; junction bases left unmatched: 9. Germline CDR1 and CDR2: MDHEN and SYDVKM. The CDR3 is 15 amino acids. CDR3 sequence (DNA): TGTGCCAGCAGTCGTACGACAGGGGGCGCACAGACCCAGTACTTC. Translated: CASSRTTGGAQTQYF.

J is TRBJ2-1 and V is TRBV28, with 8 bases matching TRBD1. The CDR3 runs 15 residues. V dropped 5 bases and J dropped 5; count of bases not matched to a gene: 8. The germline CDR1 and CDR2 sequences are MDHEN and SYDVKM. The CDR3: CASSTGDRPHNEQFF. DNA of the CDR3: TGTGCCAGCAGTACGGGGGACAGGCCCCACAATGAGCAGTTCTTC. The full variable domain, completed using reference TRBV28 and TRBJ2-1, is DVKVTQSSRYLVKRTGEKVFLECVQDMDHENMFWYRQDPGLGLRLIYFSYDVKMKEKGDIPEGYSVSREKKERFSLILESASTNQTSMYLCASSTGDRPHNEQFFGPGTRLTVL.

This clonotype was picked up a small number of times. This rearrangement joins TRBV6-2 or TRBV6-3 to TRBJ1-1, with 9 positions matching TRBD1. The CDR3 length is 14 residues. Germline assignment: CDR1 MNHEY and CDR2 SVGEGT. J was trimmed by 1 base and V by 6 bases; bases with no gene match: 3. Here the CDR3 DNA reads TGTGCCAGCAGAAAGACAGGGGGGAACACTGAAGCTTTCTTT. Protein sequence: CASRKTGGNTEAFF.

This clonotype was detected a few times. This sequence joins TRBV12-3 or TRBV12-4 and TRBJ2-3; TRBD1 is a possible D gene (6 bases). The V end lost 10 bases, the J end lost 0 bases, and 14 bases lay between the germline ends. CDR3 length: 14 residues. In DNA form, the CDR3 reads TGTGCCACTCAGACAGGTTCTAGCACAGATACGCAGTATTTT. Translated, it gives CATQTGSSTDTQYF.

This chain links TRBV19 with TRBJ2-2; 7 bases map to TRBD2. J was trimmed by 2 bases and V by 3 bases; bases with no gene match: 6. The CDR3 has 16 residues. Germline V gene data show CDR1 as LNHDA and CDR2 as SQIVND (reference sequence). The CDR3: CASSIVGGVNTGELFF. Here the CDR3 DNA reads TGTGCCAGTAGTATCGTGGGGGGGGTCAACACCGGGGAGCTGTTTTTT. The variable domain in full, completed from reference TRBV19 and TRBJ2-2, reads DGGITQSPKYLFRKEGQNVTLSCEQNLNHDAMYWYRQDPGQGLRLIYYSQIVNDFQKGDIAEGYSVSREKKESFPLTVTSAQKNPTAFYLCASSIVGGVNTGELFFGEGSRLTVL.

This clonotype was seen repeatedly, ten times or more. The chain uses TRBV11-2 and TRBJ2-5, with a tentative D call TRBD2 (6 bases). Germline V gives CDR1 SGHAT, CDR2 FQNNGV. The CDR3 has 15 amino acids. Trimming removed 6 bases at V and 2 bases at J, with 16 bases between. The CDR3 bases are TGTGCCAGCAGTTTACCCGGGGGACCGCAAGAGACCCAGTACTTC. Translation: CASSLPGGPQETQYF.

Notes on this clonotype: It may be a read error: a sequence one base away is much more abundant. V gene TRBV28 combines with J gene TRBJ2-2; tentatively, D is TRBD1 (6 bases). This CDR3 contains 13 residues. Germline-derived CDR1 and CDR2 are MDHEN and SYDVKM. Written as DNA, the CDR3 is TGTCCCAGCAAACAGGGTGGCACCGGGGAGCTGTTTTTT. Amino acids: CPSKQGGTGELFF.

The chain has TRBV18 and TRBJ2-1; unclear D gene. Germline V CDR1 and CDR2: KGHSH, LQKENI. The CDR3 is made up of 14 amino acids. The V gene lost 2 bases and the J gene lost 5 bases, with 10 bases spanning the gap. The CDR3 here is CASSPLIEDNEQFF. The CDR3 bases are TGTGCCAGCTCACCATTAATCGAGGACAATGAGCAGTTCTTC.

This clonotype was counted at least ten times. This chain connects TRBV6-2 or TRBV6-3 to TRBJ2-1; TRBD2 matches 9 bases. The CDR3 has 16 amino acids. Germline CDR1 reads MNHEY; CDR2 reads SVGEGT. With V trimmed by 4 bases and J by 2 bases, 6 bases remained unmatched. This chain's CDR3 is CASSSLAGGPYNEQFF. DNA of the CDR3: TGTGCCAGCAGTTCTCTCGCGGGAGGGCCCTACAATGAGCAGTTCTTC.

This chain links TRBV7-9 with TRBJ2-5, with TRBD2 matching 7 bases. Germline V gives CDR1 SEHNR, CDR2 FQNEAQ (reference sequence). The CDR3 covers 14 residues. Trimming took 4 bases from V and 5 from J; bases not matched to a gene: 7. The CDR3 nucleotides are TGTGCCAGCAGCTATACTAGCGCTTCGGAGACCCAGTACTTC. It codes for CASSYTSASETQYF.

J is TRBJ1-2 and V is TRBV6-5, with a possible D match to TRBD1 (5 bases). The CDR3 runs to 14 residues. CDR1 is MNHEY and CDR2 is SVGAGI in the germline V gene. The germline V and J ends were trimmed by 0 bases and 7 bases, with 12 bases remaining between them. CDR3 sequence reads: CASSYSGGKSGYTF. CDR3 bases: TGTGCCAGCAGTTACTCTGGGGGGAAATCTGGCTACACCTTC.

This sequence joins TRBV15 and TRBJ2-5; no clear D gene. Germline V gene sequence: CDR1 LNHNV, CDR2 YYDKDF (reference sequence). This CDR3 has 13 residues. Trimming removed 1 base from V and 2 bases from J, with 5 bases in between. CDR3 sequence (DNA): TGTGCCACCAGCAGAGCCATACAAGAGACCCAGTACTTC. Its translation is CATSRAIQETQYF.

V gene TRBV6-2 or TRBV6-3 combines with J gene TRBJ2-1, with a weak D call TRBD2 (6 bases). CDR3 length equals 14 residues. The V and J ends lost 5 bases and 8 bases respectively, with 16 bases between them. CDR1 and CDR2 (germline): MNHEY, SVGEGT. In nucleotides, the CDR3 is TGTGCCAGCAGTAAAGGAGGAGGGAGCTATGAGCAGTTCTTC. The encoded protein is CASSKGGGSYEQFF.

This clonotype was found a few times. This rearrangement joins TRBV27 to TRBJ2-5; a weak D match, TRBD1 (6 bases). The V gene lost 2 bases and the J gene lost 2 bases, with 12 bases spanning the gap. The CDR3 is 15 amino acids. Germline CDR1 reads MNHEY; CDR2 reads SMNVEV (reference sequence). CDR3 amino acids: CASSLMGARQETQYF. The DNA of the CDR3 is TGTGCCAGCAGTTTAATGGGGGCGCGTCAAGAGACCCAGTACTTC.